This TCR beta chain was recovered during a study of T cell changes during pregnancy in multiple sclerosis. Deletions cut 1 base from V and 7 bases from J, with 11 bases between. The CDR3 runs 15 residues. Germline V gene sequence: CDR1 SEHNR, CDR2 FQNEAQ (reference sequence). Produced via immunoSEQ multiplex PCR; TCRdb's table is partial and in-frame only. The table lists just under 60,000 clones, almost 95% of them singletons. The TCR originated in a female donor with multiple sclerosis, enrolled in a pregnancy study. The sequencing used peripheral blood, collected in the first trimester of pregnancy. This chain links TRBV7-9 with TRBJ1-6; D might be TRBD1 (6 bases). CDR3 in amino acids: CASSLEAGANSPLHF. Here the CDR3 DNA reads TGTGCCAGCAGCTTAGAGGCAGGGGCAAATTCACCCCTCCACTTT.